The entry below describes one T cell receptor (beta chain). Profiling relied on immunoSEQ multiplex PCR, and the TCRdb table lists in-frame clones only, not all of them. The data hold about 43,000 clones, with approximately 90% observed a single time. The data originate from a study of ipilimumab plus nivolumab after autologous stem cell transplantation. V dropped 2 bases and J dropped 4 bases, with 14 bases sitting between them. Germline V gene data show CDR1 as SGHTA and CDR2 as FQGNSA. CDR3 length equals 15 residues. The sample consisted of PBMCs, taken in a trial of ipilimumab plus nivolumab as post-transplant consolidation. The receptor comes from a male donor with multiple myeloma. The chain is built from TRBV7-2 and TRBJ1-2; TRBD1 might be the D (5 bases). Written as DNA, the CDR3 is TGTGCCAGCAGCTTATACCAGGGCAGCCGCTATGGCTACACCTTC. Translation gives CASSLYQGSRYGYTF.